The present TCR beta chain was sequenced within a study of T cells in Graves' hyperthyroidism and ophthalmopathy. Study-level points and caveats: Also found in blood were most expanded thyroid clonotypes above 0.001.

A few counts support this clonotype. Its specificity is not known. The CDR3 spans 15 residues. The V gene's germline CDR1 is SQVTM and CDR2 ANQGSEA. Trimming removed 3 bases at V and 3 bases at J, with 15 bases between. Amplified regions were TCR beta CDR3 sequences from RNA transcripts. The HTBI primer set served for first-round RT-PCR of the TCR CDR3. In TCRdb, the multiplex PCR reads were re-called with MiXCR into one record per CDR3 protein. The repertoire consists of fewer than 450,000 distinct CDR3 sequences, with roughly 15% occurring once and the leading ten covering roughly 19%. Sequences were obtained from blood. The clonotype originates from a woman in her sixties with Graves' ophthalmopathy. V gene TRBV29-1 combines with J gene TRBJ2-1; D unresolved. CDR3 coding DNA: TGCAGCGTTGAGGAAGTCCAACTCTTCTACAATGAGCAGTTCTTC. It is translated as CSVEEVQLFYNEQFF.